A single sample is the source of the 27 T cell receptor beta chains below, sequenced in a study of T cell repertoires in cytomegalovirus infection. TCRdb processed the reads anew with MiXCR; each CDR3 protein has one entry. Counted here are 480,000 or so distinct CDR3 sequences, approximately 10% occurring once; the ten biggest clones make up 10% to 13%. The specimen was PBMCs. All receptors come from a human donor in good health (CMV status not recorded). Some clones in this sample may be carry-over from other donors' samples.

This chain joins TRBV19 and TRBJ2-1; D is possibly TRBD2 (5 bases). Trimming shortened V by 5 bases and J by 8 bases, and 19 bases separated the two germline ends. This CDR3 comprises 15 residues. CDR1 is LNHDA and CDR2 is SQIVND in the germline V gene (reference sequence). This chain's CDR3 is CASSADTSSIYEQFF. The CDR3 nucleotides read TGTGCCAGTAGTGCCGACACATCTAGCATATATGAGCAGTTCTTC.

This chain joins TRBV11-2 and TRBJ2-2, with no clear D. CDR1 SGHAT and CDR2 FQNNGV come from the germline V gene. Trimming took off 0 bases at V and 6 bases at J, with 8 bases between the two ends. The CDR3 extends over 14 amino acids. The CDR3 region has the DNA TGTGCCAGCAGCTTAGATCGGGTCCCCGGGGAGCTGTTTTTT. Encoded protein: CASSLDRVPGELFF.

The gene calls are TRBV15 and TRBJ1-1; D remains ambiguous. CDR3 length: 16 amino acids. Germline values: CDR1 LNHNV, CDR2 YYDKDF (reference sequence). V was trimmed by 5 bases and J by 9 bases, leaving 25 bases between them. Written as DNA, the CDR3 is TGTGCCACCAGCGGACCTTTAACCGGGCCCCTCTCCAAAGCTTTCTTT. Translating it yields CATSGPLTGPLSKAFF.

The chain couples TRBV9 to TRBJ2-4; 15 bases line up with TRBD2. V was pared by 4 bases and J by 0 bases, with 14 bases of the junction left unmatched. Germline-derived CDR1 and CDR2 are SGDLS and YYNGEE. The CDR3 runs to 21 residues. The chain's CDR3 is CASSFLPGLAGGLVAKNIQYF. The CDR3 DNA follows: TGTGCCAGCAGCTTCCTCCCGGGACTAGCGGGGGGTCTTGTAGCCAAAAACATTCAGTACTTC.

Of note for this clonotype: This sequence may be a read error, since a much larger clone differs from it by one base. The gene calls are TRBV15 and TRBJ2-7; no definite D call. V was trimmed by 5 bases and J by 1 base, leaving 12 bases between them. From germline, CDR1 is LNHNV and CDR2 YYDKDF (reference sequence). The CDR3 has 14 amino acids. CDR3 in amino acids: CATSADMSSYEQYF. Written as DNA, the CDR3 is TGTGCCACCAGCGCCGACATGAGTTCCTACGAGCAGTACTTC.

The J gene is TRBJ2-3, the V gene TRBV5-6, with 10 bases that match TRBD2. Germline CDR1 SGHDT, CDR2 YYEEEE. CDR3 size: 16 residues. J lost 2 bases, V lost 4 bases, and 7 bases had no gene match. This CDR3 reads CASSPGLAVNTDTQYF. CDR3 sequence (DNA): TGTGCCAGCAGCCCTGGACTAGCGGTAAACACAGATACGCAGTATTTT.

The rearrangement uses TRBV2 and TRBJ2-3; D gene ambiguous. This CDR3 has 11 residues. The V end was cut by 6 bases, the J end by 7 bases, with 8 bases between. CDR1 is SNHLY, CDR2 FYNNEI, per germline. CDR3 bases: TGTGCCAGCAGGGGGATCAATACGCAGTATTTT. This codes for CASRGINTQYF.

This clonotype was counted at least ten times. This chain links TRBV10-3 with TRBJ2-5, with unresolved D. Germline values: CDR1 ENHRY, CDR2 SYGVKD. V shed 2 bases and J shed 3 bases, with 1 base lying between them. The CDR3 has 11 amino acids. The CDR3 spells CAISEEETQYF. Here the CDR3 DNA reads TGTGCCATCAGTGAGGAAGAGACCCAGTACTTC.

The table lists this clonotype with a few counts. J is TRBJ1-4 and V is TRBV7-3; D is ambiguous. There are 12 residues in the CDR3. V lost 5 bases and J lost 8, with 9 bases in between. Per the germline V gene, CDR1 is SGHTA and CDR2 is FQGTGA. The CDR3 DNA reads TGTGCCAGCAGCCCCGATGGGGAAAAACTGTTTTTT. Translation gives CASSPDGEKLFF.

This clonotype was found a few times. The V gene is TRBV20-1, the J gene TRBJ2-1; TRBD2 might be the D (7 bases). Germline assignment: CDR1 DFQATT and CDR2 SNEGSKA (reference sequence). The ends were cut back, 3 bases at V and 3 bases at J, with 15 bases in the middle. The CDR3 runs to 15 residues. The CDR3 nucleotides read TGCAGTGCTAGCAGGGGAAGCGGGAACTACAATGAGCAGTTCTTC. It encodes CSASRGSGNYNEQFF.

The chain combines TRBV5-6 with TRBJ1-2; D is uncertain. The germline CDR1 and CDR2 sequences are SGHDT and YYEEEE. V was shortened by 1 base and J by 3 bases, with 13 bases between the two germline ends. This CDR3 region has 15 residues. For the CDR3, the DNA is TGTGCCAGCAGCTTGTATCCGGACGGCCACTATGGCTACACCTTC. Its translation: CASSLYPDGHYGYTF.

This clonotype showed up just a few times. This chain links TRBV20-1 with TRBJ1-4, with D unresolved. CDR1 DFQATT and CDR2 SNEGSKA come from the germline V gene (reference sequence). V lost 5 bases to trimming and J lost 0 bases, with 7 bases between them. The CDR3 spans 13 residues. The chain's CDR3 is CSAPDATNEKLFF. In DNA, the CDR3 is TGCAGTGCTCCAGACGCAACTAATGAAAAACTGTTTTTT.

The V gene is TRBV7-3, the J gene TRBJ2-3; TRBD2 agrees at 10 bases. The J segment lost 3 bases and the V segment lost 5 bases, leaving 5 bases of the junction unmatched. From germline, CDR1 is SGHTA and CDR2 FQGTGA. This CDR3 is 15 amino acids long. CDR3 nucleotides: TGTGCCAGCAGCCCCCAGGGACTAGCGACAGATACGCAGTATTTT. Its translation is CASSPQGLATDTQYF.

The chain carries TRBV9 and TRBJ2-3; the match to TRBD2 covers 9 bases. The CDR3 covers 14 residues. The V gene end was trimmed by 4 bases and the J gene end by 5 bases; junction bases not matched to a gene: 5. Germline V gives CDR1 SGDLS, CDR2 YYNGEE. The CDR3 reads CASSFRLAEDTQYF. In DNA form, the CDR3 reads TGTGCCAGCAGCTTTCGACTAGCGGAAGATACGCAGTATTTT.

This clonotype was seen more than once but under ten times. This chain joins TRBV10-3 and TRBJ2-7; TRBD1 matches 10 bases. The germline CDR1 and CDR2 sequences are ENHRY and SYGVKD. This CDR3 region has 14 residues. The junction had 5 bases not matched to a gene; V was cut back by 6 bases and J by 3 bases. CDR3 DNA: TGTGCCATCAGACCGGACAGGGGGGGCTACGAGCAGTACTTC. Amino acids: CAIRPDRGGYEQYF.

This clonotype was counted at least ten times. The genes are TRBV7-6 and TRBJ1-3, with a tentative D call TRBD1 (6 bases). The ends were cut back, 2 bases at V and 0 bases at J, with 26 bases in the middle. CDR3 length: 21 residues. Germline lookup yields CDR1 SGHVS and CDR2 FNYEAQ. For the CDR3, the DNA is TGTGCCAGCAGCTTAAATTGGGGGGGCGGGCCACTTTCATCCTCTGGAAACACCATATATTTT. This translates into CASSLNWGGGPLSSSGNTIYF.

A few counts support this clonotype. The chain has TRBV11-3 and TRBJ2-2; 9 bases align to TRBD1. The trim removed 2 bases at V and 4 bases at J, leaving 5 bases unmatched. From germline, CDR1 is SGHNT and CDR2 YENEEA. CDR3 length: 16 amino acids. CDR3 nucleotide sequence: TGTGCCAGCAGCTTAAGAGGACAGGGGCCCACCGGGGAGCTGTTTTTT. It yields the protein CASSLRGQGPTGELFF.

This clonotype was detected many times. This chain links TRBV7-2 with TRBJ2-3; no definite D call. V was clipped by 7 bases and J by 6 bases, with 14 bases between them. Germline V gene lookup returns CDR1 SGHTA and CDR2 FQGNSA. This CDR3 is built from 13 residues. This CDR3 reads CASNGGVLDTQYF. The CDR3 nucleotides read TGTGCCAGCAACGGTGGAGTCCTTGATACGCAGTATTTT.

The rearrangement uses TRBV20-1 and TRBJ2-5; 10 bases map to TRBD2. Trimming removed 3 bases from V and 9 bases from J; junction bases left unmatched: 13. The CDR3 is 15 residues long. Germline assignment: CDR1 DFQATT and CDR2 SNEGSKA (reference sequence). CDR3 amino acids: CSARSPGLARESQYF. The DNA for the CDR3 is TGCAGTGCTAGGAGTCCGGGACTAGCGAGGGAGTCCCAGTACTTC.

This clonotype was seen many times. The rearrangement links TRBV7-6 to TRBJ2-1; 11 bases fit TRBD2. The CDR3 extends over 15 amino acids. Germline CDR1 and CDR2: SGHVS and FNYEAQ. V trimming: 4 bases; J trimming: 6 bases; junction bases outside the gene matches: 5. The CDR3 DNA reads TGTGCCAGCAGCTCGGGACTAGCGGCAGTCAATGAGCAGTTCTTC. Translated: CASSSGLAAVNEQFF.

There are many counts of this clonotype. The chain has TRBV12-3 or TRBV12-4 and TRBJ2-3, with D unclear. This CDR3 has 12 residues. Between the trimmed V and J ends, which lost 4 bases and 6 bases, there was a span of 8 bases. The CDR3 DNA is TGTGCCAGCAGTTCCCTACTGGATACGCAGTATTTT. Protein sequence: CASSSLLDTQYF.

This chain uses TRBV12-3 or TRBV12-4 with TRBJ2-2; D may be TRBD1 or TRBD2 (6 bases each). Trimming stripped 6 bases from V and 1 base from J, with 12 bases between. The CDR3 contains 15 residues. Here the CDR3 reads CASSTGAGNTGELFF. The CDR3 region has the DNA TGTGCCAGCAGCACGGGGGCGGGGAACACCGGGGAGCTGTTTTTT.

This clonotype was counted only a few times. The CDR3 here is CASSGAGARETQYF. CDR3 bases: TGTGCCAGCAGCGGAGCGGGGGCCCGGGAGACCCAGTACTTC. This sequence joins TRBV9 and TRBJ2-5; 8 bases are shared with TRBD2. V lost 3 bases, J lost 5 bases, and 6 bases stayed unmatched. CDR3 length: 14 residues. The V gene's germline CDR1 is SGDLS and CDR2 YYNGEE.

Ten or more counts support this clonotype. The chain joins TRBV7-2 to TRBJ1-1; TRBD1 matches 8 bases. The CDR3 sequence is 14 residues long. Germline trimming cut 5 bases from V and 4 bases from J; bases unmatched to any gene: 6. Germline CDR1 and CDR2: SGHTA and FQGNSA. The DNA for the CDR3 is TGTGCCAGCAGCACCTCAGGGGGCGGCACTGAAGCTTTCTTT. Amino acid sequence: CASSTSGGGTEAFF. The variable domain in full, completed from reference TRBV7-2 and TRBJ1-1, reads GAGVSQSPSNKVTEKGKDVELRCDPISGHTALYWYRQSLGQGLEFLIYFQGNSAPDKSGLPSDRFSAERTGGSVSTLTIQRTQQEDSAVYLCASSTSGGGTEAFFGQGTRLTVV.

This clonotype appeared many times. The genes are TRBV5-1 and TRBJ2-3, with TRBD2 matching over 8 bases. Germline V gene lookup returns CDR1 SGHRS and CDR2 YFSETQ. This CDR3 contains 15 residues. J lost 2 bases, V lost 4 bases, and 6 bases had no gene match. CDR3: CASSRTAGDTDTQYF. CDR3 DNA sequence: TGCGCCAGCAGCCGCACAGCGGGGGACACAGATACGCAGTATTTT. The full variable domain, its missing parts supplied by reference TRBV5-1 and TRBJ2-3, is KAGVTQTPRYLIKTRGQQVTLSCSPISGHRSVSWYQQTPGQGLQFLFEYFSETQRNKGNFPGRFSGRQFSNSRSEMNVSTLELGDSALYLCASSRTAGDTDTQYFGPGTRLTVL.

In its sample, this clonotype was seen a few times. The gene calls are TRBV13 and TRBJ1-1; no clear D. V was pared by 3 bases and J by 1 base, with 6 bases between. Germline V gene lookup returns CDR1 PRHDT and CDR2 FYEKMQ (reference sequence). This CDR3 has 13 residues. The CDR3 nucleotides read TGTGCCAGCAGCTTGAACAAGAACACTGAAGCTTTCTTT. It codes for CASSLNKNTEAFF.

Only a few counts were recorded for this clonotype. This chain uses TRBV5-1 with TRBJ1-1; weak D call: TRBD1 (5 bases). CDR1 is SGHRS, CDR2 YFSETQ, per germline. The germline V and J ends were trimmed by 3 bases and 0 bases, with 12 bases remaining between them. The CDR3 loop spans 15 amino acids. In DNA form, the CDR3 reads TGCGCCAGCAGCTGGGACGGAAACTTGAACACTGAAGCTTTCTTT. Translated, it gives CASSWDGNLNTEAFF.